Following are 8 T cell receptor beta chains from one sample sequenced in a study of CD4 T cell repertoires in COVID-19. The table came from immunoSEQ multiplex PCR; TCRdb's copy has only in-frame clones and leaves some out. This sample has 70,000 to 95,000 clones, with about four fifths found just once. The sequenced sample was CD4+ T cells from peripheral blood, obtained after recovery from COVID-19. The receptors shown here come from a human donor who had COVID-19.

The chain couples TRBV24-1 to TRBJ2-3; D perhaps matches TRBD1 (6 bases). Germline CDR1 KGHDR, CDR2 SFDVKD. V lost 5 bases, J lost 1 base, and 12 bases lay in between. This CDR3 spans 15 amino acids. DNA for the CDR3: TGTGCCACCAGTGTACTAGAGGGGGGCACAGATACGCAGTATTTT. It translates to CATSVLEGGTDTQYF.

The chain couples TRBV19 to TRBJ1-6; 8 bases are a match to TRBD1. Germline V lookup: CDR1 LNHDA, CDR2 SQIVND (reference sequence). Trimming removed 3 bases from V and 8 bases from J; junction bases left unmatched: 6. The CDR3 contains 15 residues. The CDR3 sequence is CASSIQQGVDSPLHF. The CDR3 DNA reads TGTGCCAGTAGTATCCAACAGGGGGTAGATTCACCCCTCCACTTT.

The chain links TRBV5-1 to TRBJ2-1; 11 positions match TRBD2. The V segment lost 6 bases and the J segment 4 bases; nucleotides outside the gene matches: 6. Germline CDR1 SGHRS, CDR2 YFSETQ. The CDR3 runs to 15 residues. The CDR3 reads CASTDLAGGYNEQFF. The DNA for the CDR3 is TGCGCCAGCACCGACCTAGCGGGGGGATACAATGAGCAGTTCTTC.

The chain combines TRBV7-8 with TRBJ2-5, with D tentatively TRBD1 (5 bases). The germline V and J ends were trimmed by 4 bases and 5 bases, with 14 bases remaining between them. This CDR3 has 14 residues. In germline, CDR1 is SGHVS, CDR2 FQNEAQ. The CDR3 DNA sequence: TGTGCCAGCAGCTATAAAGGGGTTAGGGAGACCCAGTACTTC. It yields the protein CASSYKGVRETQYF.

This chain connects TRBV3-1 (or the pseudogene TRBV3-2) to TRBJ2-2; no firm D call. The CDR3 contains 15 residues. Germline CDR1 LGHDT, CDR2 YNNKEL (reference sequence). The germline V and J ends were trimmed by 2 bases and 4 bases, with 11 bases remaining between them. CDR3 bases: TGTGCCAGCAGCCAAAGAGTGAGCCGCACCGGGGAGCTGTTTTTT. Protein: CASSQRVSRTGELFF.

The rearrangement joins TRBV2 to TRBJ1-3, with D maybe TRBD1 (5 bases). Germline V gene data show CDR1 as SNHLY and CDR2 as FYNNEI. The CDR3 runs to 14 residues. V lost 5 bases and J 10 bases, leaving 18 bases between the germline ends. The CDR3: CASSSRSNRRTIYF. DNA of the CDR3: TGTGCCAGCAGTAGCCGTTCGAACAGGAGGACCATATATTTT.

The gene calls are TRBV2 and TRBJ2-3; 14 positions agree with TRBD2. J gave up 6 bases and V 6 bases, and 5 bases lay outside the gene matches. CDR1 SNHLY and CDR2 FYNNEI come from the germline V gene. The CDR3 length is 15 residues. The CDR3 bases are TGTGCCAGCAGGGGACTAGCGGGAGTCGGGGATACGCAGTATTTT. It encodes CASRGLAGVGDTQYF.

This clone is a singleton in its sample. This chain links TRBV6-6 with TRBJ1-2; possibly TRBD1 for D (5 bases). The CDR3 loop spans 14 amino acids. The germline V gene encodes CDR1 MNHNY and CDR2 SVGAGI (reference sequence). V lost 2 bases and J lost 0, with 7 bases in between. The CDR3 DNA sequence: TGTGCCAGCAGTTACCTGACAGCTAACTATGGCTACACCTTC. It is translated as CASSYLTANYGYTF.